Shown below are 27 T cell receptor beta chains from a single sample sequenced in a study of brain metastases from non-small cell lung cancer. Sequencing used immunoSEQ multiplex PCR; TCRdb keeps in-frame clones, though not all of them. Among around 1,600 clones listed, 81% were seen once. Sequencing was carried out using tumor-adjacent normal tissue. Receptors were obtained from a donor aged 40 or over with non-small cell lung cancer.

The chain combines TRBV20-1 with TRBJ2-3; weak D call: TRBD2 (5 bases). The CDR3 extends over 15 amino acids. V was clipped by 3 bases and J by 4 bases, with 17 bases between them. Germline V lookup: CDR1 DFQATT, CDR2 SNEGSKA (reference sequence). The CDR3 coding sequence is TGCAGTGCTAGTGTTTCGGGCTCGGAGGCAGATACGCAGTATTTT. Amino acids: CSASVSGSEADTQYF.

As concerns this clone: The junction shows a germline mismatch at one end, possibly a read error. Additional DNA sequences in this sample encode the identical CDR3. J is TRBJ2-2 and V is TRBV4-3; D is unresolved. The length of the CDR3 is 16 residues. Per the germline V gene, CDR1 is LGHNA and CDR2 is YSLEER. CDR3 bases: TGCGCCAGCAGCCAAGATTTCGGAGCGAATACCGGGGAGCTGTTTTTT. It codes for CASSQDFGANTGELFF.

This clone has more than one count but fewer than ten. The rearrangement uses TRBV19 and TRBJ1-5; 10 nucleotides agree with TRBD1. The junction had 6 bases not matched to a gene; V was cut back by 6 bases and J by 4 bases. Germline CDR1 reads LNHDA; CDR2 reads SQIVND (reference sequence). The CDR3 loop spans 15 amino acids. The CDR3 nucleotides read TGTGCCAGTAGAGGCGGACAGGGGGGGAATCAGCCCCAGCATTTT. This codes for CASRGGQGGNQPQHF.

The genes are TRBV6-8 and TRBJ1-2; D is ambiguous. Looked up from germline, CDR1 is MNHGY and CDR2 is SAAAGT. V was pared by 2 bases and J by 6 bases, with 7 bases between. The CDR3 covers 12 residues. The CDR3 protein is CASSYGGNGYTF. CDR3 DNA: TGTGCCAGCAGTTACGGAGGGAATGGCTACACCTTC.

V is TRBV28 and J is TRBJ1-1; no clear D gene. Germline CDR1 reads MDHEN; CDR2 reads SYDVKM. The CDR3 sequence is 10 residues long. V lost 5 bases, J lost 10 bases, and 8 bases lay in between. CDR3 amino acids: CASSSRRAFF. The CDR3 nucleotides are TGTGCCAGCAGTAGTAGAAGAGCTTTCTTT.

This clone was picked up a small number of times. The chain employs TRBV7-2 and TRBJ1-3; D is undetermined. Germline lookup yields CDR1 SGHTA and CDR2 FQGNSA. This CDR3 spans 13 amino acids. V was shortened by 6 bases and J by 4 bases, with 10 bases between the two germline ends. The CDR3 loop reads CASSFQGGNTIYF. The CDR3 nucleotides read TGTGCCAGCAGTTTTCAAGGGGGAAACACCATATATTTT. Full variable domain (missing parts from reference TRBV7-2 and TRBJ1-3): GAGVSQSPSNKVTEKGKDVELRCDPISGHTALYWYRQSLGQGLEFLIYFQGNSAPDKSGLPSDRFSAERTGGSVSTLTIQRTQQEDSAVYLCASSFQGGNTIYFGEGSWLTVV.

The V gene is TRBV6-2 or TRBV6-3, the J gene TRBJ1-3; unclear D gene. Germline V gene data show CDR1 as MNHEY and CDR2 as SVGEGT. This CDR3 region has 14 residues. The V end lost 6 bases, the J end lost 2 bases, and 11 bases lay between the germline ends. The DNA for the CDR3 is TGTGCCAGCAGACCTCGGACGGCTGGAAACACCATATATTTT. Amino acid sequence: CASRPRTAGNTIYF.

This clone was counted only a few times. V is TRBV19 and J is TRBJ2-2; TRBD2 aligns across 10 bases. Germline CDR1 and CDR2: LNHDA and SQIVND (reference sequence). The CDR3 has 18 residues. Trimming removed 3 bases from V and 0 bases from J; junction bases left unmatched: 7. The CDR3 here is CASSISLAGDPNTGELFF. CDR3 in DNA: TGTGCCAGTAGTATTAGTCTAGCGGGAGACCCGAACACCGGGGAGCTGTTTTTT.

J is TRBJ2-3 and V is TRBV4-1; D gene uncertain. The CDR3 length is 15 residues. Germline CDR1 and CDR2: MGHRA and YSYEKL. V lost 1 base and J lost 5, with 13 bases in between. The CDR3, as DNA: TGCGCCAGCAGCCAAGGAGACTGGCCTGGAGATACGCAGTATTTT. As protein: CASSQGDWPGDTQYF.

The chain couples TRBV18 to TRBJ2-3; D gene ambiguous. V lost 2 bases and J lost 0, with 3 bases in between. The CDR3 runs to 13 residues. Looked up from germline, CDR1 is KGHSH and CDR2 is LQKENI. This CDR3 reads CASSPASTDTQYF. The CDR3 region has the DNA TGTGCCAGCTCACCAGCTAGCACAGATACGCAGTATTTT.

The chain employs TRBV27 and TRBJ2-3; TRBD1 might be the D (6 bases). There are 14 residues in the CDR3. Germline V lookup: CDR1 MNHEY, CDR2 SMNVEV (reference sequence). The V end was cut by 5 bases, the J end by 2 bases, with 11 bases between. CDR3 sequence: CASSMTGNTDTQYF. Here the CDR3 DNA reads TGTGCCAGCAGTATGACAGGAAACACAGATACGCAGTATTTT.

The chain combines TRBV2 with TRBJ1-5; tentatively, D is TRBD1 (6 bases). The CDR3 is 13 amino acids. CDR1 SNHLY and CDR2 FYNNEI come from the germline V gene. V lost 4 bases and J 7 bases, leaving 11 bases between the germline ends. In DNA, the CDR3 is TGTGCCAGCAGTGTTAACAGGGACCAGCCCCAGCATTTT. This encodes CASSVNRDQPQHF.

The gene calls are TRBV9 and TRBJ1-5; a possible D gene is TRBD1 (6 bases). The germline gives CDR1 SGDLS, CDR2 YYNGEE. Trimming took 3 bases from V and 0 from J, leaving 10 bases between them. The CDR3 consists of 15 residues. For the CDR3, the DNA is TGTGCCAGCAGCGAGGGGGTAAATAGCAATCAGCCCCAGCATTTT. Residues: CASSEGVNSNQPQHF.

The chain combines TRBV29-1 with TRBJ2-6; the D gene is possibly TRBD1 (5 bases). Germline V gene data show CDR1 as SQVTM and CDR2 as ANQGSEA. This CDR3 is built from 12 residues. V lost 6 bases to trimming and J lost 2 bases, with 5 bases between them. CDR3 sequence: CSVRAGANVLTF. The CDR3, as DNA: TGCAGCGTCAGGGCTGGGGCCAACGTCCTGACTTTC.

To note about this clone: One end of the junction fails to match germline, which may point to a read error. The chain employs TRBV19 and TRBJ2-7; D might be TRBD1 or TRBD2, each matching 5 bases. Germline CDR1 reads LNHDA; CDR2 reads SQIVND (reference sequence). This CDR3 contains 13 residues. CDR3 sequence: CANSIQGTNEQYF. For the CDR3, the DNA is TGTGCCAATAGTATTCAAGGGACCAACGAGCAGTACTTC.

The chain links TRBV12-3 or TRBV12-4 to TRBJ1-1; D not resolved. This CDR3 is 13 amino acids long. Trimming stripped 6 bases from V and 4 bases from J, with 12 bases between. In DNA form, the CDR3 reads TGTGCCAGCAGGACGTTCGGAGTCACTGAAGCTTTCTTT. This codes for CASRTFGVTEAFF.

The chain joins TRBV6-5 to TRBJ2-1; 7 bases are shared with TRBD2. The V gene end was trimmed by 4 bases and the J gene end by 7 bases; junction bases not matched to a gene: 10. The CDR3 has 15 amino acids. Per germline, CDR1 MNHEY and CDR2 SVGAGI. The CDR3 DNA is TGTGCCAGCAGTTGGGGGACTATATCGGCTAATGAGCAGTTCTTC. Its protein is CASSWGTISANEQFF.

This chain uses TRBV4-3 with TRBJ1-1; D gene unclear. The V end was cut by 0 bases, the J end by 1 base, with 12 bases between. The CDR3 has 16 residues. Per germline, CDR1 LGHNA and CDR2 YSLEER. DNA for the CDR3: TGCGCCAGCAGCCAAGATCTGCGAGGCCAGAACACTGAAGCTTTCTTT. It is translated as CASSQDLRGQNTEAFF.

This sequence joins TRBV7-2 and TRBJ1-3; 7 bases map to TRBD1. The germline gives CDR1 SGHTA, CDR2 FQGNSA. The CDR3 is 13 amino acids. Trimming took 5 bases from V and 8 from J; bases not matched to a gene: 6. CDR3 loop: CASSTGAGYTIYF. CDR3 nucleotide sequence: TGTGCCAGCAGCACAGGGGCCGGTTACACCATATATTTT.

This chain joins TRBV6-2 or TRBV6-3 and TRBJ2-6; D is unclear. CDR3 length: 12 residues. CDR1 is MNHEY and CDR2 is SVGEGT in the germline V gene. The V end lost 0 bases, the J end lost 8 bases, and 2 bases lay between the germline ends. CDR3 region: CASSYSTNVLTF. The CDR3 DNA reads as TGTGCCAGCAGTTACTCGACCAACGTCCTGACTTTC.

The V gene is TRBV6-5, the J gene TRBJ1-5; D remains ambiguous. The CDR3 is made up of 13 amino acids. Looked up from germline, CDR1 is MNHEY and CDR2 is SVGAGI. The germline V and J ends were trimmed by 6 bases and 9 bases, with 15 bases remaining between them. The chain's CDR3 is CASSKDAYGPQHF. CDR3 nucleotides: TGTGCCAGCAGCAAAGACGCTTATGGGCCCCAGCATTTT.

The V call is TRBV5-6, the J call TRBJ2-1; 9 bases are shared with TRBD2. The length of the CDR3 is 16 residues. Germline-derived CDR1 and CDR2 are SGHDT and YYEEEE. The V segment lost 4 bases and the J segment 8 bases; nucleotides outside the gene matches: 13. The CDR3 nucleotides read TGTGCCAGCAGCCGGTTTGGAGCGGGAGGAGGGTATGAGCAGTTCTTC. The encoded protein is CASSRFGAGGGYEQFF.

The J gene is TRBJ1-1, the V gene TRBV18, with D unclear. The CDR3 has 17 amino acids. Trimming shortened V by 3 bases and J by 5 bases, and 22 bases separated the two germline ends. Germline CDR1 and CDR2: KGHSH and LQKENI. The DNA for the CDR3 is TGTGCCAGCTCACCGAATCTAAAAGCGGGGAGTAATACTGAAGCTTTCTTT. This gives the protein CASSPNLKAGSNTEAFF. Based on the CDR3 plus reference TRBV18 and TRBJ1-1, the full variable domain is NAGVMQNPRHLVRRRGQEARLRCSPMKGHSHVYWYRQLPEEGLKFMVYLQKENIIDESGMPKERFSAEFPKEGPSILRIQQVVRGDSAAYFCASSPNLKAGSNTEAFFGQGTRLTVV.

The chain is built from TRBV19 and TRBJ1-5; D remains ambiguous. V was clipped by 5 bases and J by 2 bases, with 19 bases between them. The CDR3 length is 17 residues. The germline V gene has CDR1 LNHDA and CDR2 SQIVND (reference sequence). The CDR3 DNA reads TGTGCCAGTAGTCCTCGGACGGGAAGTATGGGCAATCAGCCCCAGCATTTT. Protein sequence: CASSPRTGSMGNQPQHF.

The V call is TRBV18, the J call TRBJ2-2; no firm D call. The V gene's germline CDR1 is KGHSH and CDR2 LQKENI. There are 14 residues in the CDR3. The ends were cut back, 1 base at V and 3 bases at J, with 6 bases in the middle. CDR3 protein: CASSPQSDTGELFF. Here the CDR3 DNA reads TGTGCCAGCTCACCACAGAGTGACACCGGGGAGCTGTTTTTT.

The rearrangement uses TRBV28 and TRBJ1-5; D is perhaps TRBD1 (6 bases). Per the germline V gene, CDR1 is MDHEN and CDR2 is SYDVKM. CDR3 length: 20 amino acids. Trimming left V 7 bases short and J 2 bases short, with 30 bases between. Written as DNA, the CDR3 is TGTGCCAGCACCCCAGGGGAGGGGAATCGGGGGCCCCTAGGCAATCAGCCCCAGCATTTT. It specifies CASTPGEGNRGPLGNQPQHF.

Points on this clone: A read error is possible here, since a much larger clone lies one base away. The sample contains more than one DNA sequence encoding this CDR3. The chain is built from TRBV27 and TRBJ1-6; D gene ambiguous. The CDR3 contains 14 residues. Germline-derived CDR1 and CDR2 are MNHEY and SMNVEV (reference sequence). Deletions cut 0 bases from V and 14 bases from J, with 14 bases between. Written as DNA, the CDR3 is TGTGCCAGCAGTTTATCAGGGTCTAACCCAACCCTCCACTTT. This gives the protein CASSLSGSNPTLHF.